The sequence of this T cell receptor beta chain was determined in a study of shared clonotypes between healthy human individuals. Overall study results and limits: With few donors, the genetic and exposure-history diversity represented was limited. Across subsets, estimated richness was generally greater for naive than for memory populations.

Here immunoSEQ multiplex PCR was the method, and the copy in TCRdb shows in-frame clones only, minus some. The sample gives roughly 2,000,000 clones, 93% of which show up once; less than 2% is in the top ten. As defined, naive CD8 cells were CD45RO-negative and positively selected for CCR7, with terminally differentiated effector memory CD45RA+ cells excluded. The donor cohort consisted entirely of Caucasian adults residing in Nashville, Tennessee. The table lists this clone with a few counts. Its antigen is still unknown. V shed 0 bases and J shed 7 bases, with 6 bases lying between them. The germline gives CDR1 SEHNR, CDR2 FQNEAQ (reference sequence). This CDR3 contains 12 residues.

The sequenced material came from naive CD8+ T cells from PBMCs. The receptor was derived from a young man in good health. Some clones in this sample may be carry-over from other donors' samples. The chain employs TRBV7-9 and TRBJ1-1; D is possibly TRBD1 (5 bases). The CDR3 DNA is TGTGCCAGCAGCTTAGCTGACAGTGAAGCTTTCTTT. Protein: CASSLADSEAFF.